A single TCR beta chain is shown here with its context. Repertoires were generated with immunoSEQ multiplex PCR, while TCRdb's copy carries only in-frame clones and drops some. The table shows about 91,000 clones, with almost 90% occurring only once. Germline V gene lookup returns CDR1 SGHDT and CDR2 YYEEEE. The CDR3 length is 17 residues. V shed 0 bases, J shed 2 bases, and the junction held 6 bases outside the gene matches. The data belong to a study of identifying expanded T cells in peripheral blood. The clonotype comes from a person aged 18-70 years in good health. Sequenced: blood. V usage is TRBV5-6 and J usage is TRBJ2-2; 8 nucleotides match TRBD2. As DNA, the CDR3 is TGTGCCAGCAGCTTGGGTAGCGGGGACGGCAACACCGGGGAGCTGTTTTTT. It translates to CASSLGSGDGNTGELFF.